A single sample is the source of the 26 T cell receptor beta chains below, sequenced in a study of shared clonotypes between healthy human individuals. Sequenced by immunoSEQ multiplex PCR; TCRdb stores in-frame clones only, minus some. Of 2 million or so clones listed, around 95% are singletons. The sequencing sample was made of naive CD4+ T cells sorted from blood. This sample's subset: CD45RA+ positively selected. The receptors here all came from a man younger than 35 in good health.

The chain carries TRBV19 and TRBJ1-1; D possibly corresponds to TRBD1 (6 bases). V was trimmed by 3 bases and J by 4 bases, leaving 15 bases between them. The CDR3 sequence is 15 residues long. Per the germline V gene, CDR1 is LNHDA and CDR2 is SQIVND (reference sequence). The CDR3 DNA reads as TGTGCCAGTAGTATCGTAGGGGGAGTCGGCACTGAAGCTTTCTTT. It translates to CASSIVGGVGTEAFF.

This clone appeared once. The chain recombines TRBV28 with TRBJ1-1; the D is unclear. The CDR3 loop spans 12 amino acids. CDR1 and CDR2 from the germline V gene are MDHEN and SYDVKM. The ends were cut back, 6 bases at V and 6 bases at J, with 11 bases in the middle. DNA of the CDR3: TGTGCCAGCAGGGTTCCTTGGGCTGAAGCTTTCTTT. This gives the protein CASRVPWAEAFF.

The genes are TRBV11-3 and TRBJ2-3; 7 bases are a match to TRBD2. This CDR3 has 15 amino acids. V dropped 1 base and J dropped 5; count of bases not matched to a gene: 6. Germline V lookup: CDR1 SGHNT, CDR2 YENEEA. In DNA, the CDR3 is TGTGCCAGCAGCTTAGTGGGAGGGCCAGGAGATACGCAGTATTTT. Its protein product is CASSLVGGPGDTQYF. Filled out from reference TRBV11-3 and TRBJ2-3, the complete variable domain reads EAGVVQSPRYKIIEKKQPVAFWCNPISGHNTLYWYLQNLGQGPELLIRYENEEAVDDSQLPKDRFSAERLKGVDSTLKIQPAELGDSAVYLCASSLVGGPGDTQYFGPGTRLTVL.

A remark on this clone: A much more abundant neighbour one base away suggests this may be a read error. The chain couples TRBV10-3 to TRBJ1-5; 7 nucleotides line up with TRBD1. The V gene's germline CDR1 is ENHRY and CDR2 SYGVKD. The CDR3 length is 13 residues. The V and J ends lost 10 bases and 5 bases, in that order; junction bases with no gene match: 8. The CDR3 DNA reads TGTGCCAACTGGGACAGACTCGATCAGCCCCAGCATTTT. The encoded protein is CANWDRLDQPQHF.

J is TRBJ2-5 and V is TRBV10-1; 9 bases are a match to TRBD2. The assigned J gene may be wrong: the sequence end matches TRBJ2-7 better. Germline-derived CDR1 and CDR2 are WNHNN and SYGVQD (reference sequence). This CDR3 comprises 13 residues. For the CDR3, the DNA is TGCGCCAGCAGTGAAGGCGGGAGGGGCGAGCAGTACTTC. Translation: CASSEGGRGEQYF.

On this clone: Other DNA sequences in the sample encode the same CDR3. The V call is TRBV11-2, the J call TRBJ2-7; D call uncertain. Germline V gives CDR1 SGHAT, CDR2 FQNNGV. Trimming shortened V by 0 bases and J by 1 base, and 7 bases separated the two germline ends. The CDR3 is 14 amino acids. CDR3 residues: CASSLDWSSYEQYF. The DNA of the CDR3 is TGTGCCAGCAGCTTAGATTGGTCTTCCTACGAGCAGTACTTC.

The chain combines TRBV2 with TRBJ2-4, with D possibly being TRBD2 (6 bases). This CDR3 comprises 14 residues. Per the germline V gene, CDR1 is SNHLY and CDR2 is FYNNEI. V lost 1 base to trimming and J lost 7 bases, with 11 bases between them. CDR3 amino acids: CASSEDPSVNIQYF. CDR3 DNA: TGTGCCAGCAGTGAAGACCCTAGCGTGAACATTCAGTACTTC.

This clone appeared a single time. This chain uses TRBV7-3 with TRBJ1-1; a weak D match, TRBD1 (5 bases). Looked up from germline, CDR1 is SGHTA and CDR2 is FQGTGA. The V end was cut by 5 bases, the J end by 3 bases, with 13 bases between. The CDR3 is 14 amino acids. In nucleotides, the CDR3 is TGTGCCAGCAGCATCTCCGGGACCCACACTGAAGCTTTCTTT. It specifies CASSISGTHTEAFF.

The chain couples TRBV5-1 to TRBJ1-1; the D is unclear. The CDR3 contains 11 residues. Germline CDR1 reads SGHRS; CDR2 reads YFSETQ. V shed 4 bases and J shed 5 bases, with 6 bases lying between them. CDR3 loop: CASSTPTEAFF. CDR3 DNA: TGCGCCAGCAGCACCCCTACTGAAGCTTTCTTT.

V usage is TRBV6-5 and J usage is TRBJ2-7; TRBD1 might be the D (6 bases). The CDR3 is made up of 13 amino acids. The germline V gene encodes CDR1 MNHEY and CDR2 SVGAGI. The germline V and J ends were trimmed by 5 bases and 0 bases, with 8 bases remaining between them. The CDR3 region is CASSHRDSYEQYF. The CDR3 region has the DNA TGTGCCAGCAGTCACAGGGACTCCTACGAGCAGTACTTC.

This chain's CDR3 is CASSLSGTGDGELFF. The CDR3 DNA reads TGCGCCAGCAGCTTGTCGGGGACAGGGGACGGGGAGCTGTTTTTT. The chain employs TRBV5-1 and TRBJ2-2, with 10 bases fitting TRBD1. Germline V lookup: CDR1 SGHRS, CDR2 YFSETQ. V was pared by 1 base and J by 7 bases, with 4 bases of the junction left unmatched. CDR3 size: 15 residues. Complete variable domain (other parts from reference TRBV5-1 and TRBJ2-2): KAGVTQTPRYLIKTRGQQVTLSCSPISGHRSVSWYQQTPGQGLQFLFEYFSETQRNKGNFPGRFSGRQFSNSRSEMNVSTLELGDSALYLCASSLSGTGDGELFFGEGSRLTVL.

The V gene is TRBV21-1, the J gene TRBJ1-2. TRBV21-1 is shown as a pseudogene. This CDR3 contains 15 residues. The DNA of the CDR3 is TGTGCCAGCAGCAAAGACCGGGGGCCTAACTATGGCTACACCTTC. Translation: CASSKDRGPNYGYTF.

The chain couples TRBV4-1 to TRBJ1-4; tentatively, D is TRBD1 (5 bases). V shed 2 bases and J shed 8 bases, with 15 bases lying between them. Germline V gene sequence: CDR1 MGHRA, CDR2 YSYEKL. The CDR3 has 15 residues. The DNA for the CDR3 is TGCGCCAGCAGCCAAAATTCAGGGATACAAGAAAAACTGTTTTTT. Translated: CASSQNSGIQEKLFF.

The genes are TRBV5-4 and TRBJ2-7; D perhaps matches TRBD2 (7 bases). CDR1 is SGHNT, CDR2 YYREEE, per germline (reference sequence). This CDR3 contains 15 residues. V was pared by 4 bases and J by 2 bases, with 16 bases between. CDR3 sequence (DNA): TGTGCCAGCAGCCCGGACGGGGGGCGGGCCTACGAGCAGTACTTC. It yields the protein CASSPDGGRAYEQYF.

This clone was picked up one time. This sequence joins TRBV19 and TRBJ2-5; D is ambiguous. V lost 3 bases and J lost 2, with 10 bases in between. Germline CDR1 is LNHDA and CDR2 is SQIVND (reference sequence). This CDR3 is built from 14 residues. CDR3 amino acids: CASSIIAKQETQYF. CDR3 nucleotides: TGTGCCAGTAGTATTATTGCGAAACAAGAGACCCAGTACTTC.

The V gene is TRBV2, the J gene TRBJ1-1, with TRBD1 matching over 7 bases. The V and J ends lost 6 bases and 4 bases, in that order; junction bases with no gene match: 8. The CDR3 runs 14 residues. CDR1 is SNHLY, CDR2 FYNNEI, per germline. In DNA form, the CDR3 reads TGTGCCAGCAGGACTCGACAGGGCGGCACTGAAGCTTTCTTT. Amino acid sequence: CASRTRQGGTEAFF.

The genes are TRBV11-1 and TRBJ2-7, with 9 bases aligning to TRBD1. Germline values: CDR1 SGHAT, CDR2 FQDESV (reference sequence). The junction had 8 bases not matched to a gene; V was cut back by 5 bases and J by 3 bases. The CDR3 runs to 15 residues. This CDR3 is CASSDPGQGVYEQYF. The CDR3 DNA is TGTGCCAGCAGCGACCCGGGACAGGGAGTCTACGAGCAGTACTTC.

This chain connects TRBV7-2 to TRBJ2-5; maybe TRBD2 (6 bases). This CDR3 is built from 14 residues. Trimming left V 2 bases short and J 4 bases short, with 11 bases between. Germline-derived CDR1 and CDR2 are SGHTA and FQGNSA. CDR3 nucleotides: TGTGCCAGCAGCTTATCGAACGGGGGAGAGACCCAGTACTTC. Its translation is CASSLSNGGETQYF.

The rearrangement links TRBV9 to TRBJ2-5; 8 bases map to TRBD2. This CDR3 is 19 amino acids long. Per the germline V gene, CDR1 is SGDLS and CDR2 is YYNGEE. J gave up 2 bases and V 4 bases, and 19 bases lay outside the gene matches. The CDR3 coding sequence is TGTGCCAGCAGCAGGCGACGCGGTAGGTTAGCGGGAACTCAAGAGACCCAGTACTTC. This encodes CASSRRRGRLAGTQETQYF.

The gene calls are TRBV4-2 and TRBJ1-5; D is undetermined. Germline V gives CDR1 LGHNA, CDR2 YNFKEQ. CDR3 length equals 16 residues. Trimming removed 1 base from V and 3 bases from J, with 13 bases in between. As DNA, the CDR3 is TGTGCCAGCAGCCAAGTCTTTATGGCCGACAATCAGCCCCAGCATTTT. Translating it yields CASSQVFMADNQPQHF.

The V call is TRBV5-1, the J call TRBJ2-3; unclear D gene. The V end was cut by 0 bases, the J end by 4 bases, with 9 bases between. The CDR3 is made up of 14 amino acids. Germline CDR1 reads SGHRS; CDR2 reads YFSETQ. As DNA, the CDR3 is TGCGCCAGCAGCTTGGGTTACATACCAGATACGCAGTATTTT. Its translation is CASSLGYIPDTQYF.

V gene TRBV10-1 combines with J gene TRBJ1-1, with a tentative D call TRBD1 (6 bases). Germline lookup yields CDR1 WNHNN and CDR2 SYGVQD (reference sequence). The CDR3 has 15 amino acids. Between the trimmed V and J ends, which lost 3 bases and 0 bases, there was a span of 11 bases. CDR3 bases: TGCGCCAGCAGTGATGGGGGGGCGATGAACACTGAAGCTTTCTTT. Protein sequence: CASSDGGAMNTEAFF.

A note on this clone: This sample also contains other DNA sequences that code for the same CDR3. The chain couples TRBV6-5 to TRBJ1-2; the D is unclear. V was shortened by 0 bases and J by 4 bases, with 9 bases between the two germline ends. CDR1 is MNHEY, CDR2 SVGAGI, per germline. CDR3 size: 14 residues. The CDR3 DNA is TGTGCCAGCAGTTACTCGCGAGGCCCCTATGGCTACACCTTC. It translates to CASSYSRGPYGYTF.

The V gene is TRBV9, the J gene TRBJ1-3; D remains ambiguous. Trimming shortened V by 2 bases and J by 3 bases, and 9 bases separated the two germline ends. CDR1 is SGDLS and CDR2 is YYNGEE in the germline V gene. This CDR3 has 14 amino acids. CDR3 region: CASSVGGIGNTIYF. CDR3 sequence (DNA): TGTGCCAGCAGCGTTGGCGGGATTGGAAACACCATATATTTT. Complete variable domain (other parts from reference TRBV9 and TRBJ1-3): DSGVTQTPKHLITATGQRVTLRCSPRSGDLSVYWYQQSLDQGLQFLIQYYNGEERAKGNILERFSAQQFPDLHSELNLSSLELGDSALYFCASSVGGIGNTIYFGEGSWLTVV.

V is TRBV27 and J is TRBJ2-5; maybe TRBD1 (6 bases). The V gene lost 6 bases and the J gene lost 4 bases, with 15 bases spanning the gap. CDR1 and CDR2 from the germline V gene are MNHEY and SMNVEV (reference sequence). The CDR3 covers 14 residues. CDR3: CASRQNRAAETQYF. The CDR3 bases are TGTGCCAGCAGACAAAACAGGGCTGCAGAGACCCAGTACTTC.

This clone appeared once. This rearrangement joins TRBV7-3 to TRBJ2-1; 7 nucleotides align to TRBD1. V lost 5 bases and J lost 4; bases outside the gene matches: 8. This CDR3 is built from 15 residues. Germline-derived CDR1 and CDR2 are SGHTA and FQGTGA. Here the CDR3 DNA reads TGTGCCAGCAGCCAAATGACAGGGCGGTACAATGAGCAGTTCTTC. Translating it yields CASSQMTGRYNEQFF.